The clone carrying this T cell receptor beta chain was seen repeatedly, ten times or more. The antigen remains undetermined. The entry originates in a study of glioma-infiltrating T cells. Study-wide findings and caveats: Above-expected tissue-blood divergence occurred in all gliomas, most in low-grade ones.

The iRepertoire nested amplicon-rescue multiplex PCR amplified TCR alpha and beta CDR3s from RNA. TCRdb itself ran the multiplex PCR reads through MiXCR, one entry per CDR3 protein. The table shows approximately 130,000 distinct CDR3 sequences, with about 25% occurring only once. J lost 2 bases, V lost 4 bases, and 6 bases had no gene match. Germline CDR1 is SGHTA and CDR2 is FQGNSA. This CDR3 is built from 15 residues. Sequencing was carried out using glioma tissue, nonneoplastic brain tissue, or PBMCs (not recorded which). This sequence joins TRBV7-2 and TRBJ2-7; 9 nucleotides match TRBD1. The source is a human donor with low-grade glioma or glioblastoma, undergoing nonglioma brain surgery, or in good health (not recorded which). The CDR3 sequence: CASSSSGTGTYEQYV. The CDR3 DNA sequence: TGTGCCAGCAGCTCCTCCGGGACAGGGACCTACGAGCAGTACGTC.